This T cell receptor (beta chain) was retrieved from a study of shared clonotypes between healthy human individuals. The donors, all of them Caucasian adults, lived in Nashville, Tennessee. The authors ran the assay at deep level. Replicate PCRs for unsorted PBMC used about 0.3 ug DNA (approximately 30,000 T cell genomes). TCRdb's copy holds only in-frame clones and misses some; the assay was immunoSEQ multiplex PCR. The top ten clones hold about 11% of a sample with about 560,000 clones, just over 75% of them seen once. Trimming at V came to 0 bases and at J to 4 bases, leaving 4 bases not matched to a gene. Looked up from germline, CDR1 is SGHRS and CDR2 is YFSETQ. The CDR3 sequence is 15 residues long.

This sequence was found in a woman between 40 and 55 years old in good health. Some clones in this sample may be carry-over from other donors' samples. The rearrangement links TRBV5-1 to TRBJ2-3; 8 nucleotides align to TRBD1. Material for sequencing was PBMCs. CDR3 region: CASSLGDRGADTQYF. DNA for the CDR3: TGCGCCAGCAGCTTGGGAGACAGGGGTGCAGATACGCAGTATTTT.